These 32 T cell receptor beta chains were all obtained from the same sample, sequenced in a study of identifying expanded T cells in peripheral blood. Only in-frame clones appear in the TCRdb table, and some are missing; sequencing was by immunoSEQ multiplex PCR. The table shows some 100,000 clones, with around 90% occurring only once. Sequenced material: blood. These receptors all come from a person aged 18 to 75 in good health.

This chain connects TRBV7-2 to TRBJ1-2; TRBD1 agrees at 8 bases. From germline, CDR1 is SGHTA and CDR2 FQGNSA. J was trimmed by 4 bases and V by 3 bases; bases with no gene match: 7. The CDR3 totals 15 residues. The chain's CDR3 is CASSFGRGPFYGYTF. CDR3 bases: TGTGCCAGCAGCTTTGGCAGGGGGCCGTTCTATGGCTACACCTTC.

The chain uses TRBV7-2 and TRBJ2-3; possible D gene TRBD1, 5 bases. V lost 6 bases and J lost 4, with 11 bases in between. The CDR3 extends over 13 amino acids. Germline assignment: CDR1 SGHTA and CDR2 FQGNSA. CDR3: CASSSTGADTQYF. The CDR3 DNA follows: TGTGCCAGCAGTTCCACAGGTGCAGATACGCAGTATTTT. The full variable domain, with the rest looked up from reference TRBV7-2 and TRBJ2-3, is GAGVSQSPSNKVTEKGKDVELRCDPISGHTALYWYRQSLGQGLEFLIYFQGNSAPDKSGLPSDRFSAERTGGSVSTLTIQRTQQEDSAVYLCASSSTGADTQYFGPGTRLTVL.

In this sample, this clone turned up a few times. The rearrangement joins TRBV6-1 to TRBJ1-5; D unclear. This CDR3 is built from 14 residues. With 7 bases removed from V and 3 bases from J, the gap between germline ends came to 13 bases. Germline assignment: CDR1 MNHNS and CDR2 SASEGT. The CDR3 protein is CASTSLIHNQPQHF. Written as DNA, the CDR3 is TGTGCCAGCACCAGCCTAATTCACAATCAGCCCCAGCATTTT.

The V gene is TRBV6-5, the J gene TRBJ1-3; D possibly corresponds to TRBD1 (5 bases). The V end lost 4 bases, the J end lost 6 bases, and 19 bases lay between the germline ends. CDR3 size: 16 residues. Looked up from germline, CDR1 is MNHEY and CDR2 is SVGAGI. CDR3 in DNA: TGTGCCAGCAGTTCCGGAACGGCGGGGGTACAAAACACCATATATTTT. It codes for CASSSGTAGVQNTIYF.

This chain links TRBV6-4 with TRBJ2-2; unclear D gene. Trimming cost V 6 bases and J 2 bases, with 10 bases left between them. CDR1 MRHNA and CDR2 SNTAGT come from the germline V gene. CDR3 length equals 14 residues. Here the CDR3 reads CASRKILNTGELFF. The CDR3 coding sequence is TGTGCCAGCAGAAAAATCCTAAACACCGGGGAGCTGTTTTTT.

The chain has TRBV15 and TRBJ1-2; 10 bases line up with TRBD1. The trim removed 5 bases at V and 4 bases at J, leaving 7 bases unmatched. The germline gives CDR1 LNHNV, CDR2 YYDKDF (reference sequence). The CDR3 is 15 residues long. CDR3 loop: CATSSDRGIVYGYTF. The CDR3 DNA follows: TGTGCCACCAGCTCGGACAGGGGGATAGTCTATGGCTACACCTTC.

V is TRBV6-4 and J is TRBJ2-3; D might be TRBD2 (5 bases). Per germline, CDR1 MRHNA and CDR2 SNTAGT. Trimming shortened V by 0 bases and J by 4 bases, and 5 bases separated the two germline ends. This CDR3 has 13 amino acids. CDR3 residues: CASSDSRADTQYF. The CDR3 bases are TGTGCCAGCAGTGACTCGAGGGCAGATACGCAGTATTTT.

The V gene is TRBV11-2, the J gene TRBJ2-4, with 10 bases that match TRBD1. Trimming removed 5 bases from V and 4 bases from J; junction bases left unmatched: 2. The CDR3 extends over 14 amino acids. The germline V gene has CDR1 SGHAT and CDR2 FQNNGV. In DNA form, the CDR3 reads TGTGCCAGCAGCGACAGGGGGCCGAAAAACATTCAGTACTTC. This translates into CASSDRGPKNIQYF. The full variable domain, rest sourced from reference TRBV11-2 and TRBJ2-4, is EAGVAQSPRYKIIEKRQSVAFWCNPISGHATLYWYQQILGQGPKLLIQFQNNGVVDDSQLPKDRFSAERLKGVDSTLKIQPAKLEDSAVYLCASSDRGPKNIQYFGAGTRLSVL.

The V and J genes are TRBV5-1 and TRBJ1-2; unclear D gene. The CDR3 extends over 11 amino acids. CDR1 and CDR2 (germline): SGHRS, YFSETQ. V was cut by 5 bases and J by 2 bases, with 4 bases left in between. CDR3 protein: CASRANYGYTF. CDR3 DNA: TGCGCCAGCAGAGCAAACTATGGCTACACCTTC.

V is TRBV7-6 and J is TRBJ2-5; TRBD2 agrees at 9 bases. V was pared by 5 bases and J by 3 bases, with 10 bases of the junction left unmatched. The CDR3 consists of 16 residues. Germline loops: CDR1 SGHVS, CDR2 FNYEAQ. The CDR3 sequence: CASSQKRLADKETQYF. CDR3 in DNA: TGTGCCAGCAGCCAAAAAAGACTAGCGGATAAAGAGACCCAGTACTTC.

The CDR3, as DNA: TGTGCCAGCAGCTTAGATCGGACAGGGAACACCGGGGAGCTGTTTTTT. Protein: CASSLDRTGNTGELFF. This chain joins TRBV11-2 and TRBJ2-2; 7 positions agree with TRBD1. The CDR3 is made up of 16 amino acids. The V gene's germline CDR1 is SGHAT and CDR2 FQNNGV. V shed 0 bases and J 1 base; nucleotides not matched to a gene: 2.

V usage is TRBV7-9 and J usage is TRBJ2-5; 11 positions agree with TRBD2. The trim removed 7 bases at V and 0 bases at J, leaving 10 bases unmatched. The CDR3 is made up of 17 amino acids. Looked up from germline, CDR1 is SEHNR and CDR2 is FQNEAQ (reference sequence). CDR3 nucleotide sequence: TGTGCCAGCACCCCTGGGCTAGCGGGGGGAAACCAAGAGACCCAGTACTTC. It is translated as CASTPGLAGGNQETQYF. Filled out from reference TRBV7-9 and TRBJ2-5, the complete variable domain reads DTGVSQNPRHKITKRGQNVTFRCDPISEHNRLYWYRQTLGQGPEFLTYFQNEAQLEKSRLLSDRFSAERPKGSFSTLEIQRTEQGDSAMYLCASTPGLAGGNQETQYFGPGTRLLVL.

This rearrangement joins TRBV19 to TRBJ1-1, with D possibly TRBD1 on 6 matching bases. The V gene lost 6 bases and the J gene lost 5 bases, with 10 bases spanning the gap. The germline V gene encodes CDR1 LNHDA and CDR2 SQIVND (reference sequence). CDR3 length: 12 residues. CDR3 DNA: TGTGCCAGTAGAGACAGGTATACTGAAGCTTTCTTT. This gives the protein CASRDRYTEAFF. Variable domain in full (rest from reference TRBV19 and TRBJ1-1): DGGITQSPKYLFRKEGQNVTLSCEQNLNHDAMYWYRQDPGQGLRLIYYSQIVNDFQKGDIAEGYSVSREKKESFPLTVTSAQKNPTAFYLCASRDRYTEAFFGQGTRLTVV.

The rearrangement joins TRBV4-2 to TRBJ2-1, with 7 bases identical to TRBD2. Per germline, CDR1 LGHNA and CDR2 YNFKEQ. The CDR3 is made up of 15 amino acids. V lost 0 bases, J lost 8 bases, and 7 bases stayed unmatched. In DNA form, the CDR3 reads TGTGCCAGCAGCCAAGATCTGGGAGGGTCAGATGAGCAGTTCTTC. Amino acid sequence: CASSQDLGGSDEQFF.

V usage is TRBV4-1 and J usage is TRBJ1-2; no firm D call. V was shortened by 1 base and J by 2 bases, with 14 bases between the two germline ends. Looked up from germline, CDR1 is MGHRA and CDR2 is YSYEKL. This CDR3 spans 16 amino acids. CDR3 residues: CASSQGSSAPNYGYTF. The CDR3 DNA follows: TGCGCCAGCAGCCAAGGTTCATCCGCCCCGAACTATGGCTACACCTTC.

CDR3 sequence: CASGSGQGFSGYTF. The CDR3, as DNA: TGTGCTAGTGGTTCGGGACAGGGGTTCTCTGGCTACACCTTC. The rearrangement uses TRBV12-5 and TRBJ1-2, with 10 nucleotides matching TRBD1. With 4 bases clipped from V and 7 bases from J, the junction kept 6 bases outside the gene matches. Germline loops: CDR1 LGHNT, CDR2 FRNRAP. This CDR3 is built from 14 residues. The full variable domain, rest sourced from reference TRBV12-5 and TRBJ1-2, is DARVTQTPRHKVTEMGQEVTMRCQPILGHNTVFWYRQTMMQGLELLAYFRNRAPLDDSGMPKDRFSAEMPDATLATLKIQPSEPRDSAVYFCASGSGQGFSGYTFGSGTRLTVV.

The chain uses TRBV5-1 and TRBJ2-3; D might be TRBD2 (5 bases). Trimming removed 4 bases at V and 4 bases at J, with 13 bases between. The CDR3 extends over 14 amino acids. Germline-derived CDR1 and CDR2 are SGHRS and YFSETQ. CDR3 nucleotides: TGCGCCAGCAGCGGAAGGAATAGCGCAGATACGCAGTATTTT. Residues: CASSGRNSADTQYF.

In this sample, this clone turned up a few times. The J gene is TRBJ1-2, the V gene TRBV12-5, with 8 positions matching TRBD1. The V gene end was trimmed by 2 bases and the J gene end by 4 bases; junction bases not matched to a gene: 6. Germline values: CDR1 LGHNT, CDR2 FRNRAP. The CDR3 runs to 15 residues. The CDR3 here is CASGLSQGAGYGYTF. The CDR3 coding sequence is TGTGCTAGTGGTTTGAGTCAGGGGGCCGGCTATGGCTACACCTTC. Full variable domain (rest looked up from reference TRBV12-5 and TRBJ1-2): DARVTQTPRHKVTEMGQEVTMRCQPILGHNTVFWYRQTMMQGLELLAYFRNRAPLDDSGMPKDRFSAEMPDATLATLKIQPSEPRDSAVYFCASGLSQGAGYGYTFGSGTRLTVV.

DNA for the CDR3: TGTGCCAGCAGTGAATCGGGCCTAGCTAACTATGGCTACACCTTC. This sequence encodes CASSESGLANYGYTF. The chain carries TRBV25-1 and TRBJ1-2; unclear D gene. The CDR3 totals 15 residues. Germline loops: CDR1 MGHDK, CDR2 SYGVNS. Trimming removed 1 base at V and 0 bases at J, with 9 bases between.

This clone was seen a single time. The rearrangement uses TRBV4-2 and TRBJ2-3; TRBD2 agrees at 16 bases. Per germline, CDR1 LGHNA and CDR2 YNFKEQ. The CDR3 runs to 17 residues. J gave up 4 bases and V 4 bases, and 5 bases lay outside the gene matches. The CDR3 loop reads CASSLTGTSGGADTQYF. In DNA form, the CDR3 reads TGTGCCAGCAGCCTGACCGGGACTAGCGGGGGGGCAGATACGCAGTATTTT.

The rearrangement links TRBV10-3 to TRBJ2-3, with 11 bases that match TRBD2. Trimming took 4 bases from V and 0 from J; bases not matched to a gene: 3. The CDR3 contains 16 residues. From germline, CDR1 is ENHRY and CDR2 SYGVKD. The CDR3 DNA reads as TGTGCCATCAGTGCGACTAGCGGGACAAGCACAGATACGCAGTATTTT. Its protein product is CAISATSGTSTDTQYF.

The V gene is TRBV18, the J gene TRBJ2-1; D gene uncertain. CDR1 and CDR2 (germline): KGHSH, LQKENI. V was trimmed by 3 bases and J by 6 bases, leaving 9 bases between them. The CDR3 sequence is 13 residues long. CDR3 sequence (DNA): TGTGCCAGCTCACCGCCAATAGTCAATGAGCAGTTCTTC. Its protein product is CASSPPIVNEQFF.

This clone appeared once. The V gene is TRBV19, the J gene TRBJ1-1; 10 bases map to TRBD1. In germline, CDR1 is LNHDA, CDR2 SQIVND (reference sequence). CDR3 length: 16 amino acids. Trimming took 3 bases from V and 3 from J; bases not matched to a gene: 7. The CDR3 here is CASSIGTGVEYTEAFF. CDR3 bases: TGTGCCAGTAGTATTGGGACAGGGGTGGAGTACACTGAAGCTTTCTTT.

The rearrangement links TRBV5-6 to TRBJ1-3, with unresolved D. Germline loops: CDR1 SGHDT, CDR2 YYEEEE. This CDR3 is built from 15 residues. Trimming cost V 1 base and J 4 bases, with 12 bases left between them. CDR3 protein: CASSLQWVSGNTIYF. For the CDR3, the DNA is TGTGCCAGCAGCTTGCAATGGGTTTCAGGAAACACCATATATTTT.

This chain links TRBV7-9 with TRBJ2-1; 7 nucleotides line up with TRBD1. Germline assignment: CDR1 SEHNR and CDR2 FQNEAQ (reference sequence). This CDR3 comprises 16 residues. Germline trimming cut 1 base from V and 2 bases from J; bases unmatched to any gene: 5. The CDR3 nucleotides read TGTGCCAGCAGCTTAGTTCGCCAGGGGGCCTACAATGAGCAGTTCTTC. Translating it yields CASSLVRQGAYNEQFF.

The CDR3, as DNA: TGTGCCAGTAGTATTCTTTGGACAGGGGGTTCTTACGAGCAGTACTTC. This sequence encodes CASSILWTGGSYEQYF. This chain links TRBV19 with TRBJ2-7, with 10 bases identical to TRBD1. The ends lost 3 bases at V and 4 bases at J; junction bases unmatched: 9. The length of the CDR3 is 16 residues. Germline V gene lookup returns CDR1 LNHDA and CDR2 SQIVND (reference sequence). The full variable domain, in which reference TRBV19 and TRBJ2-7 provide the parts outside the CDR3, is DGGITQSPKYLFRKEGQNVTLSCEQNLNHDAMYWYRQDPGQGLRLIYYSQIVNDFQKGDIAEGYSVSREKKESFPLTVTSAQKNPTAFYLCASSILWTGGSYEQYFGPGTRLTVT.

V is TRBV14 and J is TRBJ1-6; the D is unclear. Trimming took off 1 base at V and 4 bases at J, with 5 bases between the two ends. The length of the CDR3 is 14 residues. Per the germline V gene, CDR1 is SGHDN and CDR2 is FVKESK. CDR3 coding DNA: TGTGCCAGCAGCCAAGGACAATATAATTCACCCCTCCACTTT. It encodes CASSQGQYNSPLHF. Variable domain in full (rest from reference TRBV14 and TRBJ1-6): EAGVTQFPSHSVIEKGQTVTLRCDPISGHDNLYWYRRVMGKEIKFLLHFVKESKQDESGMPNNRFLAERTGGTYSTLKVQPAELEDSGVYFCASSQGQYNSPLHFGNGTRLTVT.

The DNA of the CDR3 is TGTGCCAGTAGTATGGGACACTCTGGAAACACCATATATTTT. Protein: CASSMGHSGNTIYF. V and J are TRBV19 and TRBJ1-3, with D perhaps matching TRBD1 (6 bases). Trimming removed 3 bases at V and 0 bases at J, with 6 bases between. CDR1 and CDR2 from the germline V gene are LNHDA and SQIVND (reference sequence). The CDR3 runs 14 residues.

The chain uses TRBV18 and TRBJ2-7; D gene ambiguous. Trimming shortened V by 5 bases and J by 0 bases, and 14 bases separated the two germline ends. Germline lookup yields CDR1 KGHSH and CDR2 LQKENI. CDR3 size: 15 residues. In DNA, the CDR3 is TGTGCCAGCTCATCACTGGACGTCCGCTCCTACGAGCAGTACTTC. It yields the protein CASSSLDVRSYEQYF.

The rearrangement uses TRBV2 and TRBJ2-7; D unclear. The V and J ends lost 4 bases and 2 bases respectively, with 6 bases between them. There are 12 residues in the CDR3. In germline, CDR1 is SNHLY, CDR2 FYNNEI. The CDR3 bases are TGTGCCAGCAGTGGAGAAACCTACGAGCAGTACTTC. Its translation: CASSGETYEQYF.

Here the CDR3 reads CSVGVEGGSGNTIYF. CDR3 nucleotides: TGCAGCGTTGGAGTAGAGGGAGGATCTGGAAACACCATATATTTT. The gene calls are TRBV29-1 and TRBJ1-3; D ambiguous. The CDR3 is 15 amino acids. V gave up 4 bases and J gave up 1 base, with 14 bases separating them. Germline-derived CDR1 and CDR2 are SQVTM and ANQGSEA.

The V gene is TRBV5-6, the J gene TRBJ2-7; D is perhaps TRBD2 (6 bases). Per germline, CDR1 SGHDT and CDR2 YYEEEE. Trimming removed 1 base from V and 4 bases from J, with 6 bases in between. The CDR3 has 12 residues. This CDR3 is CASSLLAYEQYF. The CDR3 bases are TGTGCCAGCAGCTTGCTAGCGTACGAGCAGTACTTC.